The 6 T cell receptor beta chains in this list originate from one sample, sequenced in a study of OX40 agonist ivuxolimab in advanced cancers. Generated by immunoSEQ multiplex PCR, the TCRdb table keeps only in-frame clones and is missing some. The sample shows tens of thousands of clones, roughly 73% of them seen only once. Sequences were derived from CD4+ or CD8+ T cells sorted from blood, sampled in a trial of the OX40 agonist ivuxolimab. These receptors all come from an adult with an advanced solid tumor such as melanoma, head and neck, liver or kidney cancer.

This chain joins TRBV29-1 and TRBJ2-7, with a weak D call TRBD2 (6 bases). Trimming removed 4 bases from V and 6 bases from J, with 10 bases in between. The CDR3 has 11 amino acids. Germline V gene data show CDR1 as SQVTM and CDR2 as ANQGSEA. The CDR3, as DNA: TGCAGCGTTGCCTCCGGGGGCGAGCAGTACTTC. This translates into CSVASGGEQYF.

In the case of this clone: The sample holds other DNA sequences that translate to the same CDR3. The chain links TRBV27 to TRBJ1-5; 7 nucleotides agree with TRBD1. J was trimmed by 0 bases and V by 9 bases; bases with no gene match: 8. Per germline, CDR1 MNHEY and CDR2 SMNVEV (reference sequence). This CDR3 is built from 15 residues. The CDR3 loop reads CASKPGTASNQPQHF. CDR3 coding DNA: TGTGCCAGTAAACCCGGGACAGCTAGCAATCAGCCCCAGCATTTT.

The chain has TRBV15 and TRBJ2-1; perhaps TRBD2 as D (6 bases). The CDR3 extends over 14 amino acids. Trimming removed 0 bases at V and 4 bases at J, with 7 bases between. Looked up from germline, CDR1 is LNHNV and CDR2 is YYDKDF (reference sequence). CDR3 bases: TGTGCCACCAGCAGAGATAGCGGATACAATGAGCAGTTCTTC. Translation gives CATSRDSGYNEQFF. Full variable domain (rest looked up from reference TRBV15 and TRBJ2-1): DAMVIQNPRYQVTQFGKPVTLSCSQTLNHNVMYWYQQKSSQAPKLLFHYYDKDFNNEADTPDNFQSRRPNTSFCFLDIRSPGLGDTAMYLCATSRDSGYNEQFFGPGTRLTVL.

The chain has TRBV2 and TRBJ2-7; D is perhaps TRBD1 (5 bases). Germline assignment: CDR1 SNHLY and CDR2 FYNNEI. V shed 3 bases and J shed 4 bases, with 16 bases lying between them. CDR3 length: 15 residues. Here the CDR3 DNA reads TGTGCCAGCAGTGAGAGCGTCAGGGTGGGTTACGAGCAGTACTTC. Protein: CASSESVRVGYEQYF.

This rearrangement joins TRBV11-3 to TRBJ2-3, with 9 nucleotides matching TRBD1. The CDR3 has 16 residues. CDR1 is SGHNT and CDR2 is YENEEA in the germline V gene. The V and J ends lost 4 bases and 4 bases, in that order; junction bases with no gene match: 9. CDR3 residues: CASSSTGTGSSDTQYF. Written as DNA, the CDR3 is TGTGCCAGCAGCTCGACTGGGACAGGGAGTTCAGATACGCAGTATTTT.

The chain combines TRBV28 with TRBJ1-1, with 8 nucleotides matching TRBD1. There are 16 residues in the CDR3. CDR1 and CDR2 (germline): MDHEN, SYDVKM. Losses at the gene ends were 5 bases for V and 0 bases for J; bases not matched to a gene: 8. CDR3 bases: TGTGCCAGCAGTCTTGTCCGGACAGGGATGAACACTGAAGCTTTCTTT. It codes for CASSLVRTGMNTEAFF.